This is a list of T cell receptor beta chains from one sample in a study of cytomegalovirus exposure and HLA in healthy donors. This table comes from immunoSEQ multiplex PCR, and its TCRdb copy is limited to in-frame clones, with some not included. The sample has 250,000 to 350,000 clones; just over 85% are singletons. The sample consisted of PBMCs. The receptors come from a man aged 35 to 55 in good health and CMV-seropositive. Both conserved end residues are part of each CDR3. Fields, in order: clone size, D gene, V gene, J gene, CDR3 protein, CDR3 DNA. The D gene is left open where the match is weak. Size values are once, few and many counts, or a class for expanded clones, and some rows have none.

clone_size: .; d_call: TRBD1; v_call: TRBV9; j_call: TRBJ1-1; cdr3_aa: CASSEWRDRVTEAFF; cdr3_nt: TGTGCCAGCAGCGAATGGAGGGACAGGGTAACTGAAGCTTTCTTT
clone_size: .; d_call: TRBD1; v_call: TRBV7-8; j_call: TRBJ2-7; cdr3_aa: CASSLSRGHEQYF; cdr3_nt: TGTGCCAGCAGCTTATCCAGGGGGCACGAGCAGTACTTC
clone_size: .; d_call: TRBD2; v_call: TRBV6-5; j_call: TRBJ2-1; cdr3_aa: CASSYSTSGSWDEQFF; cdr3_nt: TGTGCCAGCAGTTACTCGACTAGCGGGTCCTGGGATGAGCAGTTCTTC
clone_size: .; d_call: TRBD2; v_call: TRBV10-1; j_call: TRBJ2-1; cdr3_aa: CASSESTSGPYNEQFF; cdr3_nt: TGCGCCAGCAGTGAGTCGACTAGCGGGCCTTACAATGAGCAGTTCTTC
clone_size: .; d_call: TRBD1; v_call: TRBV2; j_call: TRBJ1-2; cdr3_aa: CASSEDRETYGYTF; cdr3_nt: TGTGCCAGCAGTGAGGACAGGGAGACCTATGGCTACACCTTC
clone_size: .; d_call: TRBD1; v_call: TRBV5-1; j_call: TRBJ1-2; cdr3_aa: CASSAWTGSGCTF; cdr3_nt: TGCGCCAGCAGCGCGTGGACAGGGTCTGGCTGCACCTTC
clone_size: .; d_call: .; v_call: TRBV7-2; j_call: TRBJ2-7; cdr3_aa: CASSPPGTYEQYF; cdr3_nt: TGTGCCAGCAGCCCTCCCGGGACCTACGAGCAGTACTTC
clone_size: .; d_call: TRBD1; v_call: TRBV28; j_call: TRBJ1-5; cdr3_aa: CASSLWTGRHQPQHF; cdr3_nt: TGTGCCAGCAGTCTCTGGACAGGGCGTCATCAGCCCCAGCATTTT
clone_size: .; d_call: .; v_call: TRBV2; j_call: TRBJ2-1; cdr3_aa: CASSQGGWNEQFF; cdr3_nt: TGTGCCAGCAGTCAGGGAGGCTGGAATGAGCAGTTCTTC
clone_size: .; d_call: .; v_call: TRBV6-5; j_call: TRBJ2-5; cdr3_aa: CASRRRETQYF; cdr3_nt: TGTGCCAGCAGGAGGCGGGAGACCCAGTACTTC
clone_size: once; d_call: TRBD1; v_call: TRBV5-1; j_call: TRBJ2-7; cdr3_aa: CASSSGQDAGEQYF; cdr3_nt: TGCGCCAGCAGCTCGGGACAGGATGCGGGGGAGCAGTACTTC
clone_size: .; d_call: TRBD1; v_call: TRBV10-3; j_call: TRBJ2-7; cdr3_aa: CAISSGTGEGEQYF; cdr3_nt: TGTGCCATCAGTTCCGGGACAGGGGAGGGCGAGCAGTACTTC
clone_size: .; d_call: .; v_call: TRBV6-5; j_call: TRBJ1-4; cdr3_aa: CASSYSRAATNEKLFF; cdr3_nt: TGTGCCAGCAGTTACTCGAGGGCCGCAACTAATGAAAAACTGTTTTTT
clone_size: .; d_call: TRBD2; v_call: TRBV2; j_call: TRBJ2-7; cdr3_aa: CASRAGGYEQYF; cdr3_nt: TGTGCCAGCAGGGCGGGGGGATACGAGCAGTACTTC
clone_size: .; d_call: TRBD1; v_call: TRBV25-1; j_call: TRBJ2-7; cdr3_aa: CASSELGLGQGKFEQYF; cdr3_nt: TGTGCCAGCAGTGAATTGGGGTTGGGACAGGGTAAATTCGAGCAGTACTTC
clone_size: few; d_call: .; v_call: TRBV2; j_call: TRBJ1-1; cdr3_aa: CASSERQGNTEAFF; cdr3_nt: TGTGCCAGCAGTGAACGGCAGGGGAACACTGAAGCTTTCTTT
clone_size: .; d_call: TRBD1; v_call: TRBV29-1; j_call: TRBJ1-5; cdr3_aa: CSAGQRNQPQHF; cdr3_nt: TGCAGCGCGGGACAGCGCAATCAGCCCCAGCATTTT
clone_size: once; d_call: .; v_call: TRBV5-1; j_call: TRBJ2-1; cdr3_aa: CASSFLESSYNEQFF; cdr3_nt: TGCGCCAGCAGCTTCCTAGAGAGCTCCTACAATGAGCAGTTCTTC
clone_size: .; d_call: TRBD1; v_call: TRBV2; j_call: TRBJ2-7; cdr3_aa: CASSDRTGGFYEQYF; cdr3_nt: TGTGCCAGCAGTGACCGGACAGGGGGCTTCTACGAGCAGTACTTC
clone_size: .; d_call: .; v_call: TRBV30; j_call: TRBJ2-7; cdr3_aa: CAWRSSSSYEQYF; cdr3_nt: TGTGCCTGGCGTAGCTCGAGCTCCTACGAGCAGTACTTC
clone_size: .; d_call: TRBD1; v_call: TRBV6-1; j_call: TRBJ1-4; cdr3_aa: CASSVGQGEKLFF; cdr3_nt: TGTGCCAGCAGTGTCGGACAGGGAGAAAAACTGTTTTTT
clone_size: .; d_call: TRBD1; v_call: TRBV28; j_call: TRBJ1-2; cdr3_aa: CASSLFYARGLGYTF; cdr3_nt: TGTGCCAGCAGTTTATTCTATGCCAGGGGGCTAGGCTACACCTTC
clone_size: few; d_call: TRBD1; v_call: TRBV18; j_call: TRBJ1-1; cdr3_aa: CASSPLSGGMNTEAFF; cdr3_nt: TGTGCCAGCTCACCATTATCAGGGGGCATGAACACTGAAGCTTTCTTT
clone_size: once; d_call: TRBD1; v_call: TRBV5-1; j_call: TRBJ2-1; cdr3_aa: CASSTEGQGAYNEQFF; cdr3_nt: TGCGCCAGCAGCACAGAGGGACAGGGTGCCTACAATGAGCAGTTCTTC
clone_size: .; d_call: TRBD1; v_call: TRBV7-2; j_call: TRBJ2-1; cdr3_aa: CASSLTGTVSYNEQFF; cdr3_nt: TGTGCCAGCAGCTTAACCGGGACAGTCTCCTACAATGAGCAGTTCTTC
clone_size: .; d_call: TRBD2; v_call: TRBV7-8; j_call: TRBJ2-7; cdr3_aa: CASSLAQSGLAGDEQYF; cdr3_nt: TGTGCCAGCAGCTTAGCCCAGAGCGGACTAGCGGGAGACGAGCAGTACTTC
clone_size: once; d_call: .; v_call: TRBV19; j_call: TRBJ2-5; cdr3_aa: CASSTGETQYF; cdr3_nt: TGTGCCAGTAGTACAGGGGAGACCCAGTACTTC
clone_size: few; d_call: .; v_call: TRBV4-3; j_call: TRBJ1-4; cdr3_aa: CASSQDRGEKLFF; cdr3_nt: TGCGCCAGCAGCCAAGATAGGGGGGAAAAACTGTTTTTT
clone_size: .; d_call: .; v_call: TRBV28; j_call: TRBJ2-3; cdr3_aa: CASSPSPRTDTQYF; cdr3_nt: TGTGCCAGCAGTCCATCTCCTAGGACAGATACGCAGTATTTT